One sample yielded the 25 T cell receptor beta chains listed below, sequenced in a study of cytomegalovirus exposure and HLA in healthy donors. The primer mix had 60 Vbeta and 13 Jbeta primers. Sequencing was performed with immunoSEQ multiplex PCR; in TCRdb, only in-frame clones are kept and a portion is missing. The repertoire consists of some 170,000 clones, with roughly 79% occurring once and the leading ten covering 6.3%. Sequenced sample: PBMCs. These receptors were taken from a man between 40 and 49 years old in good health and CMV-seropositive.

This sequence joins TRBV19 and TRBJ1-5, with 9 nucleotides matching TRBD1. V was pared by 8 bases and J by 10 bases, with 9 bases of the junction left unmatched. CDR1 LNHDA and CDR2 SQIVND come from the germline V gene (reference sequence). This CDR3 has 13 amino acids. The CDR3 coding sequence is TGTGCCAGTGGTAGGGACAGGGCCTTTCCCCAGCATTTT. Protein sequence: CASGRDRAFPQHF.

The chain employs TRBV6-6 and TRBJ2-1; 12 nucleotides agree with TRBD1. Germline trimming cut 3 bases from V and 8 bases from J; bases unmatched to any gene: 8. The CDR3 totals 16 residues. Germline V gene sequence: CDR1 MNHNY, CDR2 SVGAGI (reference sequence). The chain's CDR3 is CASSYSTGTGGYEQFF. CDR3 in DNA: TGTGCCAGCAGTTATTCCACCGGGACAGGGGGCTATGAGCAGTTCTTC.

This clone has a handful of counts. J is TRBJ2-7 and V is TRBV5-4; no clear D. The V end was cut by 0 bases, the J end by 7 bases, with 11 bases between. This CDR3 region has 13 residues. Germline assignment: CDR1 SGHNT and CDR2 YYREEE (reference sequence). The CDR3 reads CASSLAPFEEQYF. DNA of the CDR3: TGTGCCAGCAGCTTGGCCCCGTTTGAGGAGCAGTACTTC.

The J gene is TRBJ1-4, the V gene TRBV7-9; no clear D gene. Trimming removed 1 base at V and 7 bases at J, with 10 bases between. The CDR3 sequence is 14 residues long. CDR1 and CDR2 from the germline V gene are SEHNR and FQNEAQ (reference sequence). The DNA of the CDR3 is TGTGCCAGCAGCTTAGACGGGGAGGGTGAAAAACTGTTTTTT. Translating it yields CASSLDGEGEKLFF.

The chain couples TRBV5-1 to TRBJ1-2, with TRBD1 matching over 7 bases. Germline CDR1 reads SGHRS; CDR2 reads YFSETQ. The CDR3 spans 14 residues. Trimming at V came to 3 bases and at J to 3 bases, leaving 5 bases not matched to a gene. CDR3 sequence (DNA): TGCGCCAGCAGCTCAGGGGGGAAGGACTATGGCTACACCTTC. It is translated as CASSSGGKDYGYTF.

V and J are TRBV11-3 and TRBJ2-1, with TRBD2 matching over 16 bases. V trimming: 5 bases; J trimming: 5 bases; junction bases outside the gene matches: 12. CDR3 length: 19 amino acids. Germline V gives CDR1 SGHNT, CDR2 YENEEA. CDR3 DNA: TGTGCCAGCAGCCGGAGTCCCGGGACTAGCGGGAGGGGGGACAATGAGCAGTTCTTC. Its protein is CASSRSPGTSGRGDNEQFF.

V gene TRBV7-9 combines with J gene TRBJ2-7, with 8 nucleotides matching TRBD1. The CDR3 length is 15 residues. The germline gives CDR1 SEHNR, CDR2 FQNEAQ (reference sequence). With V trimmed by 4 bases and J by 1 base, 6 bases remained unmatched. The CDR3 is CASSSLTGVSYEQYF. The CDR3 nucleotides read TGTGCCAGCAGCTCGCTGACAGGGGTATCCTACGAGCAGTACTTC.

The chain links TRBV5-4 to TRBJ2-1, with TRBD1 matching over 8 bases. Germline V gene sequence: CDR1 SGHNT, CDR2 YYREEE (reference sequence). There are 16 residues in the CDR3. Unmatched junction bases numbered 12, after V lost 4 bases and J lost 6 bases. As DNA, the CDR3 is TGTGCCAGCAGCCTAACTCGGGACAGGATTGCCAATGAGCAGTTCTTC. This gives the protein CASSLTRDRIANEQFF.

The chain combines TRBV7-9 with TRBJ2-3, with 9 bases that match TRBD2. This CDR3 has 15 residues. After removal of 5 bases from V and 2 bases from J, the junction contained 5 bases not matched to a gene. Per the germline V gene, CDR1 is SEHNR and CDR2 is FQNEAQ (reference sequence). As DNA, the CDR3 is TGTGCCAGCAGCACAGCGGGAGGCCCCACAGATACGCAGTATTTT. Translating it yields CASSTAGGPTDTQYF.

The rearrangement links TRBV28 to TRBJ1-5, with 7 bases aligning to TRBD1. Per the germline V gene, CDR1 is MDHEN and CDR2 is SYDVKM. Losses at the gene ends were 5 bases for V and 5 bases for J; bases not matched to a gene: 12. The length of the CDR3 is 16 residues. The CDR3 reads CASSELQGLGYQPQHF. The CDR3 coding sequence is TGTGCCAGCAGTGAATTACAGGGGTTAGGTTATCAGCCCCAGCATTTT.

This chain connects TRBV9 to TRBJ2-1; D not resolved. The CDR3 totals 14 residues. V was cut by 2 bases and J by 2 bases, with 8 bases left in between. CDR1 is SGDLS and CDR2 is YYNGEE in the germline V gene. CDR3 DNA sequence: TGTGCCAGCAGCGTTTCAGTCCCCTACAATGAGCAGTTCTTC. Translation gives CASSVSVPYNEQFF.

The chain has TRBV15 and TRBJ2-1, with 10 bases lining up with TRBD2. V gave up 3 bases and J gave up 2 bases; unmatched junction bases: 1. The CDR3 contains 15 residues. In germline, CDR1 is LNHNV, CDR2 YYDKDF (reference sequence). For the CDR3, the DNA is TGTGCCACCAGCAGGCTAGCGGGAGCCTACAATGAGCAGTTCTTC. Translation: CATSRLAGAYNEQFF.

This clone was seen a single time. The V call is TRBV7-6, the J call TRBJ2-1; 11 bases are a match to TRBD2. Germline CDR1 is SGHVS and CDR2 is FNYEAQ. Trimming took 4 bases from V and 1 from J; bases not matched to a gene: 6. The CDR3 consists of 17 residues. DNA of the CDR3: TGTGCCAGCAGCTCACAGTTAGCGGGGGGGTCCTACAATGAGCAGTTCTTC. Its translation is CASSSQLAGGSYNEQFF.

The table lists this clone with a few counts. The CDR3, as DNA: TGTGCCAGCAGCTTGGGGTTGGTAGGGGATCAGTACTTC. Its protein product is CASSLGLVGDQYF. The rearrangement uses TRBV5-4 and TRBJ2-4, with a tentative D call TRBD1 (5 bases). Trimming took 0 bases from V and 12 from J, leaving 13 bases between them. Germline V gene sequence: CDR1 SGHNT, CDR2 YYREEE (reference sequence). The CDR3 loop spans 13 amino acids.

This clone has a single count. CDR3 protein: CASSVDTSYEQYF. The CDR3 DNA is TGTGCCAGCAGTGTTGACACCTCCTACGAGCAGTACTTC. The chain links TRBV2 to TRBJ2-7; D uncertain. Germline V lookup: CDR1 SNHLY, CDR2 FYNNEI. V was cut by 4 bases and J by 0 bases, with 7 bases left in between. The CDR3 is 13 amino acids.

Comments on this clone: An end of the junction does not agree with germline; a read error may underlie this. Additional DNA sequences in this sample encode the identical CDR3. The chain has TRBV27 and TRBJ1-2, with 11 nucleotides matching TRBD1. This CDR3 is 16 amino acids long. Germline CDR1 MNHEY, CDR2 SMNVEV (reference sequence). The CDR3 sequence: CASSPDRGRANYGYTF. CDR3 bases: TGCGCCAGCAGCCCGGACAGGGGGCGGGCTAACTATGGCTACACCTTC.

The V gene is TRBV28, the J gene TRBJ2-3; TRBD2 agrees at 7 bases. There are 15 residues in the CDR3. Germline CDR1 and CDR2: MDHEN and SYDVKM. The trim removed 6 bases at V and 5 bases at J, leaving 11 bases unmatched. CDR3 in DNA: TGTGCCAGCAGCTCGCCCAGGCTAGCGGAAGATACGCAGTATTTT. Translated: CASSSPRLAEDTQYF.

The V gene is TRBV5-1, the J gene TRBJ2-3; 10 bases fit TRBD1. This CDR3 region has 14 residues. Germline assignment: CDR1 SGHRS and CDR2 YFSETQ. The V and J ends lost 3 bases and 3 bases, in that order; junction bases with no gene match: 1. The chain's CDR3 is CASSSGQGTDTQYF. The CDR3 coding sequence is TGCGCCAGCAGCTCGGGACAGGGGACAGATACGCAGTATTTT.

The chain recombines TRBV7-2 with TRBJ2-3, with 7 bases identical to TRBD2. With V trimmed by 3 bases and J by 2 bases, 2 bases remained unmatched. The CDR3 is 14 amino acids. The germline V gene has CDR1 SGHTA and CDR2 FQGNSA. This CDR3 is CASSLGLTTDTQYF. The CDR3 DNA reads TGTGCCAGCAGCTTGGGACTAACCACAGATACGCAGTATTTT.

The chain couples TRBV19 to TRBJ1-5; TRBD1 agrees at 7 bases. From germline, CDR1 is LNHDA and CDR2 SQIVND (reference sequence). The J segment lost 7 bases and the V segment lost 3 bases, leaving 6 bases of the junction unmatched. This CDR3 region has 14 residues. The CDR3 DNA reads as TGTGCCAGTAGTATCAGGACAGGAGGGCAGCCCCAGCATTTT. It codes for CASSIRTGGQPQHF.

J is TRBJ1-3 and V is TRBV7-8; 8 nucleotides align to TRBD1. CDR1 is SGHVS and CDR2 is FQNEAQ in the germline V gene. The CDR3 runs to 16 residues. V was clipped by 4 bases and J by 0 bases; unmatched bases: 5. CDR3 DNA: TGTGCCAGCAGCTCCTCAGGGGGCTCCTCTGGAAACACCATATATTTT. This codes for CASSSSGGSSGNTIYF.

V usage is TRBV5-1 and J usage is TRBJ1-2; 9 bases are a match to TRBD1. The CDR3 sequence is 15 residues long. The junction had 8 bases not matched to a gene; V was cut back by 4 bases and J by 4 bases. CDR1 and CDR2 from the germline V gene are SGHRS and YFSETQ. The DNA of the CDR3 is TGCGCCAGCAGCCTTAGACAGGGGGGAACCTATGGCTACACCTTC. Translation gives CASSLRQGGTYGYTF.

The V gene is TRBV12-5, the J gene TRBJ1-2; D possibly corresponds to TRBD1 (5 bases). This CDR3 has 14 amino acids. V was cut by 6 bases and J by 8 bases, with 19 bases left in between. CDR1 LGHNT and CDR2 FRNRAP come from the germline V gene. The CDR3 protein is CASGGEGSWSGYTF. The CDR3 nucleotides are TGTGCTAGTGGGGGGGAGGGAAGTTGGAGCGGCTACACCTTC.

The chain uses TRBV6-1 and TRBJ2-2; the match to TRBD1 covers 9 bases. CDR1 and CDR2 (germline): MNHNS, SASEGT. CDR3 length: 15 residues. V was pared by 5 bases and J by 3 bases, with 4 bases of the junction left unmatched. The CDR3 reads CASSRQGVDTGELFF. The CDR3 DNA reads TGTGCCAGCAGTCGACAGGGGGTGGACACCGGGGAGCTGTTTTTT.

Notes on this clone: This CDR3 is also generated by other DNA sequences in the sample. This chain uses TRBV2 with TRBJ2-1; TRBD2 matches 8 bases. Trimming at V came to 8 bases and at J to 4 bases, leaving 13 bases not matched to a gene. The germline V gene encodes CDR1 SNHLY and CDR2 FYNNEI. The CDR3 sequence is 16 residues long. CDR3 region: CASGRGGTGYYNEQFF. CDR3 nucleotide sequence: TGTGCCAGCGGTCGCGGGGGGACGGGGTATTACAATGAGCAGTTCTTC.